This T cell receptor (beta chain) appears in the sequencing data of a study of control samples from healthy donors and cancer patients. Sequencing was performed with immunoSEQ multiplex PCR; in TCRdb, only in-frame clones are kept and a portion is missing. The table lists 100,000 to 150,000 clones, 87% of them singletons. The CDR3 consists of 15 residues. V shed 1 base and J 7 bases; nucleotides not matched to a gene: 3. Germline V lookup: CDR1 LGHNT, CDR2 FRNRAP. This clone was detected once. The gene calls are TRBV12-5 and TRBJ1-4; TRBD1 aligns across 10 bases. Sequenced: blood. This sequence originates from a man aged 25 to 40 in good health. In DNA, the CDR3 is TGTGCTAGTGGTTTGGGGGGACAGGGGAGTGAAAAACTGTTTTTT. Protein: CASGLGGQGSEKLFF. The full variable domain, in which reference TRBV12-5 and TRBJ1-4 provide the parts outside the CDR3, is DARVTQTPRHKVTEMGQEVTMRCQPILGHNTVFWYRQTMMQGLELLAYFRNRAPLDDSGMPKDRFSAEMPDATLATLKIQPSEPRDSAVYFCASGLGGQGSEKLFFGSGTQLSVL.